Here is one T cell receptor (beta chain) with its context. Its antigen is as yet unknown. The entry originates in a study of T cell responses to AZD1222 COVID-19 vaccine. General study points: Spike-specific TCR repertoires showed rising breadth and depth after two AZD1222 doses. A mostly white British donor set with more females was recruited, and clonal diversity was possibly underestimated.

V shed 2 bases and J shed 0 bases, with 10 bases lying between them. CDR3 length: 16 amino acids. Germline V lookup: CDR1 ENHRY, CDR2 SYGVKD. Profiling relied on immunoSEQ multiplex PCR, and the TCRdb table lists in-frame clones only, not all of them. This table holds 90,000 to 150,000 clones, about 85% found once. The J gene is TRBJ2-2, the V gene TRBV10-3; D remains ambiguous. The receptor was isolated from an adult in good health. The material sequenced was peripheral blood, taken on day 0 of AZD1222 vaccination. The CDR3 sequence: CAISEGRRSNTGELFF. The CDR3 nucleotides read TGTGCCATCAGTGAGGGACGCCGTTCGAACACCGGGGAGCTGTTTTTT.